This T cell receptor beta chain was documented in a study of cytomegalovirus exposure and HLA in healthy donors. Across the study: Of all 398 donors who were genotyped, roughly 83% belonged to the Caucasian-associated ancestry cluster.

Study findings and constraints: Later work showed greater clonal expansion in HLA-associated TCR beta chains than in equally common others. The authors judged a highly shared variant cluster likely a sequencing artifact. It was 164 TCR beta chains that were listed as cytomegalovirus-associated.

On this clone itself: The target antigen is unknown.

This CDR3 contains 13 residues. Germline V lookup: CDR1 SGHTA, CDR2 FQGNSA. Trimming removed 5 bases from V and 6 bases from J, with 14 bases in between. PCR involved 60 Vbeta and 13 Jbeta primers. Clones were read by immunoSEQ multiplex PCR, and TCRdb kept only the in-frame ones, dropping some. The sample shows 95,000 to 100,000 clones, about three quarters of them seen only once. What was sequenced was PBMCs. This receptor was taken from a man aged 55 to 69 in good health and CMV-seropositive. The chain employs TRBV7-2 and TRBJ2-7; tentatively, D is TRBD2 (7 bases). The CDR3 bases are TGTGCCAGCAGCCCTAAGGGGGGGGGCGAGCAGTACTTC. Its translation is CASSPKGGGEQYF.